Sequencing of this TCR beta chain was carried out in a study of T cell changes during pregnancy in multiple sclerosis. Trimming removed 3 bases at V and 4 bases at J, with 14 bases between. The germline CDR1 and CDR2 sequences are SGHRS and YFSETQ. The CDR3 totals 15 residues. Here immunoSEQ multiplex PCR was the method, and the copy in TCRdb shows in-frame clones only, minus some. Among about 53,000 clones, around 90% were seen once, and the ten largest hold around 0.5%. The source of this sequence is a female donor with multiple sclerosis, enrolled in a pregnancy study. The J gene is TRBJ2-1, the V gene TRBV5-1; D is perhaps TRBD1 (5 bases). This specimen was CD4+ T cells from peripheral blood mononuclear cells, taken in the third trimester of pregnancy. CDR3 protein: CASSYRQGSYNEQFF. CDR3 bases: TGCGCCAGCAGCTATCGCCAGGGCTCGTACAATGAGCAGTTCTTC.